The 29 T cell receptor beta chains below all came from one sample that was sequenced in a study of cytomegalovirus exposure and HLA in healthy donors. The PCR ran on 60 Vbeta and 13 Jbeta primers. Repertoires were generated with immunoSEQ multiplex PCR, while TCRdb's copy carries only in-frame clones and drops some. This repertoire shows under 200,000 clones, about 70% found once; its top ten account for 1.5% to 2%. Specimen: PBMCs. The receptor set was obtained from a woman aged 30 to 39 in good health and CMV-seronegative.

The V and J genes are TRBV6-6 and TRBJ2-7; 11 nucleotides line up with TRBD2. Germline V gene lookup returns CDR1 MNHNY and CDR2 SVGAGI (reference sequence). The CDR3 contains 15 residues. V dropped 6 bases and J dropped 5; count of bases not matched to a gene: 9. CDR3 sequence reads: CASRSASGGNHEQYF. The CDR3 DNA sequence: TGTGCCAGCAGGTCCGCTAGCGGGGGGAACCACGAGCAGTACTTC.

The J gene is TRBJ2-2, the V gene TRBV27; 7 bases are a match to TRBD2. CDR3 length equals 15 residues. J was trimmed by 3 bases and V by 6 bases; bases with no gene match: 7. Germline V CDR1 and CDR2: MNHEY, SMNVEV (reference sequence). This CDR3 is CASSKRDLDTGELFF. The CDR3 DNA reads as TGTGCCAGCAGCAAGCGGGATTTGGACACCGGGGAGCTGTTTTTT.

This clone was detected a few times. V is TRBV10-3 and J is TRBJ2-5; 9 bases match TRBD1. V gave up 4 bases and J gave up 4 bases; unmatched junction bases: 4. The CDR3 has 14 residues. Germline V CDR1 and CDR2: ENHRY, SYGVKD. The CDR3 DNA sequence: TGTGCCATCAGTGGGACAGGGGTATTAGAGACCCAGTACTTC. This translates into CAISGTGVLETQYF.

The J gene is TRBJ2-1, the V gene TRBV7-8; D unresolved. Between the trimmed V and J ends, which lost 2 bases and 5 bases, there was a span of 7 bases. CDR3 length: 13 amino acids. Germline CDR1 reads SGHVS; CDR2 reads FQNEAQ. The CDR3 DNA reads TGTGCCAGCAGCTTAAGCGAAAACAATGAGCAGTTCTTC. This translates into CASSLSENNEQFF.

A word on this clone: One end of the junction fails to match germline, which may point to a read error. V is TRBV6-1 and J is TRBJ1-1; the D gene is possibly TRBD1 (5 bases). The CDR3 has 14 amino acids. Germline lookup yields CDR1 MNHNS and CDR2 SASEGT. The CDR3 DNA reads as TGTGCCAGCGGTGAATTTGGGGGGGACACTGAAGCTTTCTTT. Protein sequence: CASGEFGGDTEAFF.

The V gene is TRBV7-2, the J gene TRBJ2-7, with a possible D match to TRBD1 (6 bases). The length of the CDR3 is 15 residues. CDR1 SGHTA and CDR2 FQGNSA come from the germline V gene. The germline V and J ends were trimmed by 3 bases and 6 bases, with 18 bases remaining between them. In DNA, the CDR3 is TGTGCCAGCAGCTTCTCCTCCACGACAGGACTCGAGCAGTACTTC. It specifies CASSFSSTTGLEQYF. The variable domain in full, completed from reference TRBV7-2 and TRBJ2-7, reads GAGVSQSPSNKVTEKGKDVELRCDPISGHTALYWYRQSLGQGLEFLIYFQGNSAPDKSGLPSDRFSAERTGGSVSTLTIQRTQQEDSAVYLCASSFSSTTGLEQYFGPGTRLTVT.

J is TRBJ1-1 and V is TRBV4-3; possible D gene TRBD1, 5 bases. This CDR3 comprises 15 residues. CDR1 is LGHNA and CDR2 is YSLEER in the germline V gene. The V and J ends lost 0 bases and 3 bases respectively, with 11 bases between them. The CDR3 coding sequence is TGCGCCAGCAGCCAAGATGGGGGGGGTTACACTGAAGCTTTCTTT. Amino acids: CASSQDGGGYTEAFF.

Turning to this clone: A read error may produce the germline difference seen at one junction end. The chain has TRBV7-7 and TRBJ2-1; TRBD2 aligns across 9 bases. CDR3 length: 16 amino acids. The germline CDR1 and CDR2 sequences are SSHAT and FNYEAQ (reference sequence). The CDR3 bases are TGTGCTAGCAGCTTAATTAGCGGGAGCTCCTACAATGAGCAGTTCTTC. Translating gives CASSLISGSSYNEQFF.

V gene TRBV11-3 combines with J gene TRBJ2-1, with 15 bases matching TRBD2. Germline trimming cut 4 bases from V and 7 bases from J; bases unmatched to any gene: 2. CDR3 length equals 15 residues. Germline V gene sequence: CDR1 SGHNT, CDR2 YENEEA. The CDR3 reads CASSSGTSGRNEQFF. The CDR3, as DNA: TGTGCCAGCAGCTCAGGGACTAGCGGGAGGAATGAGCAGTTCTTC.

The V call is TRBV27, the J call TRBJ1-5, with a possible D match to TRBD1 (6 bases). CDR3 length equals 14 residues. Germline-derived CDR1 and CDR2 are MNHEY and SMNVEV (reference sequence). The V end lost 8 bases, the J end lost 6 bases, and 17 bases lay between the germline ends. CDR3 DNA: TGTGCCAGCCGGGCGGCGGGGGCAGGTCAGCCCCAGCATTTT. Translated, it gives CASRAAGAGQPQHF.

This clone was seen only once. The chain is built from TRBV5-1 and TRBJ2-4; TRBD2 matches at 15 bases. The CDR3 consists of 15 residues. The trim removed 4 bases at V and 9 bases at J, leaving 5 bases unmatched. Germline V lookup: CDR1 SGHRS, CDR2 YFSETQ. Here the CDR3 reads CASSPGTSGGIIQYF. The CDR3 nucleotides are TGCGCCAGCAGCCCGGGGACTAGCGGGGGGATCATTCAGTACTTC.

The rearrangement joins TRBV4-2 to TRBJ2-3, with TRBD2 matching over 12 bases. With 3 bases clipped from V and 11 bases from J, the junction kept 9 bases outside the gene matches. The CDR3 is 15 residues long. Looked up from germline, CDR1 is LGHNA and CDR2 is YNFKEQ. In nucleotides, the CDR3 is TGTGCCAGCAGCCAGGGAGGGCTAGCGGGAGGGGAGCAGTATTTT. Residues: CASSQGGLAGGEQYF.

The genes are TRBV6-6 and TRBJ1-5, with D maybe TRBD1 (6 bases). Germline lookup yields CDR1 MNHNY and CDR2 SVGAGI (reference sequence). There are 16 residues in the CDR3. V lost 4 bases and J 1 base, leaving 14 bases between the germline ends. CDR3: CASSSSPGASNQPQHF. CDR3 DNA sequence: TGTGCCAGCAGTTCATCCCCAGGGGCCAGCAATCAGCCCCAGCATTTT.

V gene TRBV7-3 combines with J gene TRBJ2-1, with a weak D call TRBD2 (6 bases). The CDR3 spans 14 residues. The germline V gene has CDR1 SGHTA and CDR2 FQGTGA. Between the trimmed V and J ends, which lost 5 bases and 8 bases, there was a span of 16 bases. Here the CDR3 reads CASSPQRPGDEQFF. Here the CDR3 DNA reads TGTGCCAGCAGCCCCCAGCGGCCGGGAGATGAGCAGTTCTTC.

The chain combines TRBV18 with TRBJ1-2; D is perhaps TRBD1 (5 bases). Germline lookup yields CDR1 KGHSH and CDR2 LQKENI. The CDR3 totals 15 residues. V dropped 0 bases and J dropped 6 bases, with 14 bases sitting between them. The CDR3 region has the DNA TGTGCCAGCTCACCACCGACAGTCACGTGGGATGGCTACACCTTC. Protein: CASSPPTVTWDGYTF.

This chain uses TRBV9 with TRBJ1-1, with D perhaps TRBD1 (5 bases). CDR3 length: 15 amino acids. Germline CDR1 SGDLS, CDR2 YYNGEE. Deletions cut 1 base from V and 4 bases from J, with 14 bases between. CDR3 nucleotide sequence: TGTGCCAGCAGCGTAAAAACGGGGCGGGGCACTGAAGCTTTCTTT. Translation: CASSVKTGRGTEAFF.

This clone occurred many times. The chain uses TRBV6-6 and TRBJ1-1, with TRBD1 matching over 7 bases. The CDR3 covers 15 residues. The V segment lost 6 bases and the J segment 5 bases; nucleotides outside the gene matches: 12. The V gene's germline CDR1 is MNHNY and CDR2 SVGAGI (reference sequence). As DNA, the CDR3 is TGTGCCAGCAGGGACTCTAGGGGGCGATGGACTGAAGCTTTCTTT. It encodes CASRDSRGRWTEAFF.

The rearrangement links TRBV2 to TRBJ2-4; TRBD2 matches at 11 bases. J was trimmed by 14 bases and V by 6 bases; bases with no gene match: 12. CDR1 is SNHLY, CDR2 FYNNEI, per germline. The CDR3 extends over 14 amino acids. CDR3 protein: CASSLRTSGSREYF. CDR3 nucleotide sequence: TGTGCCAGCAGCCTACGAACTAGCGGGAGCCGGGAGTACTTC.

CDR3 nucleotides: TGTGCCAGCAGTGTGCGGGGCACAGATACGCAGTATTTT. It encodes CASSVRGTDTQYF. This rearrangement joins TRBV6-4 to TRBJ2-3; tentatively, D is TRBD2 (5 bases). Germline CDR1 and CDR2: MRHNA and SNTAGT. The CDR3 is 13 residues long. V shed 4 bases and J shed 1 base, with 6 bases lying between them.

This sequence joins TRBV4-1 and TRBJ1-2; a possible D gene is TRBD1 (5 bases). V was clipped by 4 bases and J by 2 bases, with 20 bases between them. Germline lookup yields CDR1 MGHRA and CDR2 YSYEKL. This CDR3 is 17 amino acids long. The CDR3 coding sequence is TGCGCCAGCAGCCCCCTCTATGAGCAGGGATACAACTATGGCTACACCTTC. It codes for CASSPLYEQGYNYGYTF.

This clone occurred a few times. Other nucleotide sequences in the sample specify the same CDR3. The V and J genes are TRBV14 and TRBJ2-1, with D possibly matching TRBD2 (6 bases). Looked up from germline, CDR1 is SGHDN and CDR2 is FVKESK. V was cut by 4 bases and J by 5 bases, with 18 bases left in between. This CDR3 region has 16 residues. The CDR3 sequence: CASSPGGGPGDNEQFF. The DNA of the CDR3 is TGTGCCAGCAGCCCCGGGGGAGGTCCTGGGGACAATGAGCAGTTCTTC. Full variable domain (rest looked up from reference TRBV14 and TRBJ2-1): EAGVTQFPSHSVIEKGQTVTLRCDPISGHDNLYWYRRVMGKEIKFLLHFVKESKQDESGMPNNRFLAERTGGTYSTLKVQPAELEDSGVYFCASSPGGGPGDNEQFFGPGTRLTVL.

In this sample, this clone turned up once. The J gene is TRBJ2-5, the V gene TRBV5-5, with TRBD1 matching over 7 bases. V lost 1 base to trimming and J lost 5 bases; unmatched junction nucleotides: 2. The germline V gene has CDR1 SGHKS and CDR2 YYEKEE (reference sequence). The CDR3 runs 13 residues. The CDR3, as DNA: TGTGCCAGCAGCTTGACAGGGGAGGAGACCCAGTACTTC. It translates to CASSLTGEETQYF.

As concerns this clone: The sample carries other DNA sequences with the same CDR3. The CDR3 DNA is TGCAGCGTACGCGGGGGGCCCTACGAGCAGTACTTC. Translation: CSVRGGPYEQYF. V gene TRBV29-1 combines with J gene TRBJ2-7; TRBD2 agrees at 8 bases. V trimming: 6 bases; J trimming: 2 bases; junction bases outside the gene matches: 3. CDR1 is SQVTM, CDR2 ANQGSEA, per germline. CDR3 length: 12 amino acids.

The chain employs TRBV5-4 and TRBJ1-1; TRBD1 might be the D (6 bases). This CDR3 region has 16 residues. V gave up 3 bases and J gave up 1 base, with 16 bases separating them. The germline V gene encodes CDR1 SGHNT and CDR2 YYREEE (reference sequence). The DNA for the CDR3 is TGTGCCAGCAGCTCAGGACAGAGTGAGACGAACACTGAAGCTTTCTTT. It yields the protein CASSSGQSETNTEAFF.

CDR3 in amino acids: CASSVEDRVGYGYTF. Here the CDR3 DNA reads TGTGCCAGCAGCGTCGAGGACAGGGTTGGCTATGGCTACACCTTC. The chain joins TRBV9 to TRBJ1-2, with 8 bases identical to TRBD1. Germline assignment: CDR1 SGDLS and CDR2 YYNGEE. Unmatched junction bases numbered 7, after V lost 2 bases and J lost 4 bases. The CDR3 has 15 residues.

The rearrangement joins TRBV7-2 to TRBJ2-7, with TRBD1 matching over 9 bases. This CDR3 has 15 residues. Germline values: CDR1 SGHTA, CDR2 FQGNSA. Trimming cost V 5 bases and J 6 bases; bases outside gene matches: 11. This chain's CDR3 is CASSPRTGVGGEQYF. CDR3 DNA: TGTGCCAGCAGCCCCAGGACAGGGGTGGGGGGCGAGCAGTACTTC. The full variable domain, its missing parts supplied by reference TRBV7-2 and TRBJ2-7, is GAGVSQSPSNKVTEKGKDVELRCDPISGHTALYWYRQSLGQGLEFLIYFQGNSAPDKSGLPSDRFSAERTGGSVSTLTIQRTQQEDSAVYLCASSPRTGVGGEQYFGPGTRLTVT.

The chain has TRBV5-1 and TRBJ1-2, with 9 bases fitting TRBD1. Losses at the gene ends were 2 bases for V and 4 bases for J; bases not matched to a gene: 6. The CDR3 is made up of 15 amino acids. CDR1 is SGHRS and CDR2 is YFSETQ in the germline V gene. CDR3 sequence (DNA): TGCGCCAGCAGCTTATCCGGGACAGGGAGCTATGGCTACACCTTC. It translates to CASSLSGTGSYGYTF.

The chain couples TRBV4-2 to TRBJ2-7; maybe TRBD1 (6 bases). V was trimmed by 0 bases and J by 3 bases, leaving 15 bases between them. CDR3 length: 16 amino acids. Germline CDR1 is LGHNA and CDR2 is YNFKEQ. The CDR3 DNA sequence: TGTGCCAGCAGCCAAGATTGGGGGCAGGGGTTCTACGAGCAGTACTTC. Its protein product is CASSQDWGQGFYEQYF.

This clone was observed a few times. The chain joins TRBV14 to TRBJ2-7, with 7 bases aligning to TRBD1. CDR1 SGHDN and CDR2 FVKESK come from the germline V gene. This CDR3 has 16 amino acids. The junction had 7 bases not matched to a gene; V was cut back by 1 base and J by 1 base. This CDR3 is CASSQAQGVISYEQYF. The CDR3 coding sequence is TGTGCCAGCAGCCAAGCCCAGGGGGTTATTTCCTACGAGCAGTACTTC. Full variable domain (missing parts from reference TRBV14 and TRBJ2-7): EAGVTQFPSHSVIEKGQTVTLRCDPISGHDNLYWYRRVMGKEIKFLLHFVKESKQDESGMPNNRFLAERTGGTYSTLKVQPAELEDSGVYFCASSQAQGVISYEQYFGPGTRLTVT.